The sample holds a few counts of the clone carrying this T cell receptor (beta chain). Its cognate antigen is unknown. Each CDR3 protein gets one entry after TCRdb re-called the RT-PCR reads with MiXCR. The table includes roughly 500,000 distinct CDR3 sequences, more than 15% detected once. The sample is drawn from a study of response to subunit inactivated influenza vaccine. Findings of the study overall: It was suggested by the authors that few new T cells are recruited by each seasonal influenza vaccination.

V was pared by 7 bases and J by 2 bases, with 12 bases between. In germline, CDR1 is SNHLY, CDR2 FYNNEI. The CDR3 loop spans 14 amino acids. This specimen consisted of CD4+ T cells sorted from PBMCs, obtained about 24 months after vaccination. The TCR was taken from a man aged 50-75 years who received an inactivated influenza vaccine. The chain has TRBV2 and TRBJ1-5; weak D call: TRBD1 (5 bases). The CDR3 loop reads CASKVEGGNQPQHF. The CDR3 nucleotides are TGTGCCAGCAAGGTTGAAGGGGGCAATCAGCCCCAGCATTTT.